Listed below are T cell receptor beta chains from one sample, sequenced in a study of cytomegalovirus exposure and HLA in healthy donors. Generated by immunoSEQ multiplex PCR, the TCRdb table keeps only in-frame clones and is missing some. Altogether fewer than 300,000 clones are present, 86% being singletons, with the ten largest covering about 4%. Material for sequencing was PBMCs. The origin of the receptors is a man in his forties in good health and CMV-seropositive. CDR3s include the opening cysteine and the closing phenylalanine or tryptophan. D genes are given only for firm matches. Not every row has a clone size; where given, it reads once, few, many or a size class.

>.|.|TRBV7-8|TRBJ2-7
CASSLAGGLGFNEQYF
TGTGCCAGCAGCTTAGCGGGGGGACTGGGATTTAACGAGCAGTACTTC
>.|TRBD2|TRBV10-1|TRBJ2-3
CASSDRLAGGRGDTQYF
TGCGCCAGCAGTGACCGACTAGCGGGAGGTCGGGGGGATACGCAGTATTTT
>.|.|TRBV28|TRBJ1-2
CASSPSGGSYGYTF
TGTGCCAGCAGTCCGAGTGGGGGCAGCTATGGCTACACCTTC
>once|TRBD1|TRBV2|TRBJ1-1
CASRSQGAYTEAFF
TGTGCCAGCAGATCGCAGGGGGCGTATACTGAAGCTTTCTTT
>.|TRBD2|TRBV28|TRBJ2-7
CASSSPTSRGYEQYF
TGTGCCAGCAGTTCTCCGACTAGCCGGGGCTACGAGCAGTACTTC
>.|TRBD2|TRBV7-8|TRBJ2-7
CASSSGTRSYEQYF
TGTGCCAGCAGCTCCGGGACTAGATCCTACGAGCAGTACTTC
>.|.|TRBV4-2|TRBJ2-1
CASSQGGPRGYNEQFF
TGTGCCAGCAGCCAAGGGGGTCCTCGGGGCTACAATGAGCAGTTCTTC
>.|.|TRBV6-1|TRBJ1-5
CASSAGGNQPQHF
TGTGCCAGCAGTGCAGGGGGCAATCAGCCCCAGCATTTT
>.|.|TRBV9|TRBJ1-4
CASSAPGANEKLFF
TGTGCCAGCAGCGCACCAGGGGCTAATGAAAAACTGTTTTTT
>.|TRBD2|TRBV27|TRBJ2-1
CASSSSGFSGRKLGEQFF
TGTGCCAGCAGTTCCTCCGGGTTTAGCGGGAGAAAGCTAGGGGAGCAGTTCTTC
>.|.|TRBV29-1|TRBJ2-3
CSVLRGITDTQYF
TGCAGCGTCCTCAGGGGTATTACAGATACGCAGTATTTT
>.|TRBD2|TRBV28|TRBJ2-7
CASRGAGVVYEQYF
TGTGCCAGCAGGGGAGCGGGAGTAGTCTACGAGCAGTACTTC
>.|TRBD2|TRBV4-3|TRBJ2-1
CASSQDLASGSPNLFF
TGCGCCAGCAGCCAAGATTTGGCTAGCGGGAGTCCGAATCTTTTCTTC
>.|TRBD2|TRBV7-9|TRBJ2-7
CASSTTTSGIVEQYF
TGTGCCAGCAGCACCACGACTAGCGGGATCGTCGAGCAGTACTTC
>.|.|TRBV6-5|TRBJ1-5
CASSEASNQPQHF
TGTGCCAGCAGTGAAGCCAGCAATCAGCCCCAGCATTTT
>.|.|TRBV4-1|TRBJ1-2
CASSPRPPLTASNYGYTF
TGCGCCAGCAGCCCACGTCCTCCGCTGACAGCTTCTAACTATGGCTACACCTTC
>.|.|TRBV21-1|TRBJ2-1
CASSSLEANQLF
TGTGCCAGCAGCAGCCTAGAGGCTAATCAGCTCTTC
>.|TRBD2|TRBV7-8|TRBJ2-7
CASSSGGITYEQYF
TGTGCCAGCAGCTCGGGGGGAATTACATACGAGCAGTACTTC
>.|.|TRBV27|TRBJ2-1
CASSFRGVLYNEQFF
TGTGCCAGCAGTTTCAGGGGCGTTCTTTACAATGAGCAGTTCTTC
>.|TRBD2|TRBV27|TRBJ2-1
CATSGTSNEQFF
TGTGCCACTAGCGGGACGTCCAATGAGCAGTTCTTC
>.|TRBD1|TRBV19|TRBJ1-2
CASSIGQGRTNYGYTF
TGTGCCAGTAGTATAGGACAGGGCCGTACTAACTATGGCTACACCTTC
>once|TRBD1|TRBV29-1|TRBJ2-7
CSVTGQGGTYEQYF
TGCAGCGTTACCGGACAGGGGGGTACCTACGAGCAGTACTTC
>.|TRBD1|TRBV27|TRBJ2-1
CASSYRGGYNEQFF
TGTGCCAGCAGTTACAGGGGCGGGTACAATGAGCAGTTCTTC
>.|.|TRBV5-5|TRBJ2-5
CASSLGDTKLYF
TGTGCCAGCAGCTTGGGGGACACAAAATTGTACTTC
>once|.|TRBV5-4|TRBJ1-5
CASSLGGQNSNQPQHF
TGTGCCAGCAGCTTGGGGGGGCAGAATAGCAATCAGCCCCAGCATTTT
>.|.|TRBV29-1|TRBJ1-2
CSGEEVSYGYTF
TGCAGCGGGGAGGAAGTGAGCTATGGCTACACCTTC
>.|.|TRBV5-6|TRBJ2-1
CASSFIWDNAYNEQFF
TGTGCCAGCAGCTTTATCTGGGACAATGCCTACAATGAGCAGTTCTTC
>once|TRBD1|TRBV28|TRBJ1-1
CASREGQGQSTEAFF
TGTGCCAGCAGGGAGGGACAGGGGCAGAGCACTGAAGCTTTCTTT
>.|TRBD1|TRBV27|TRBJ2-7
CASRRTGDMYEQYF
TGTGCCAGCAGGAGGACAGGGGATATGTACGAGCAGTACTTC
>once|.|TRBV5-4|TRBJ2-5
CASAGNWRQETQYF
TGTGCCAGCGCCGGGAATTGGAGGCAAGAGACCCAGTACTTC
>.|.|TRBV5-1|TRBJ2-7
CASTQNYEQYF
TGCGCCAGCACCCAAAACTACGAGCAGTACTTC
>.|TRBD2|TRBV5-3|TRBJ2-1
CARSKASGTSGVKCNEQFF
TGTGCCAGAAGCAAAGCCTCCGGGACTAGCGGGGTAAAGTGCAATGAGCAGTTCTTC
>few|TRBD2|TRBV19|TRBJ2-1
CASSLTTSGEQFF
TGTGCCAGTAGTTTAACGACTAGCGGTGAGCAGTTCTTC
>.|TRBD2|TRBV7-9|TRBJ2-3
CASSFPGTSGWVFADTQYF
TGTGCCAGCAGCTTCCCCGGGACTAGCGGTTGGGTGTTCGCAGATACGCAGTATTTT
>.|.|TRBV11-2|TRBJ2-7
CASSLFGAGERYEQYF
TGTGCCAGCAGCTTATTTGGGGCAGGGGAGAGGTACGAGCAGTACTTC
>.|.|TRBV18|TRBJ1-5
CASSPSGVEGLNQPQHF
TGTGCCAGCTCACCTTCCGGGGTGGAGGGACTTAATCAGCCCCAGCATTTT
>once|.|TRBV27|TRBJ2-3
CASRGLPAGRWGFSTDTQYF
TGTGCCAGCAGGGGACTTCCCGCGGGACGGTGGGGATTTAGCACAGATACGCAGTATTTT
>.|.|TRBV27|TRBJ1-1
CASSLSNTEAFF
TGTGCCAGCAGTTTGAGCAACACTGAAGCTTTCTTT
>.|TRBD1|TRBV27|TRBJ2-7
CASSSTGVDYEQYF
TGTGCCAGCAGTTCCACAGGGGTGGACTACGAGCAGTACTTC
>.|TRBD2|TRBV4-1|TRBJ2-1
CASSQDRLAGGPNEQFF
TGCGCCAGCAGCCAAGATCGGCTAGCGGGAGGGCCCAATGAGCAGTTCTTC
>.|TRBD2|TRBV2|TRBJ2-5
CASRTSGRGETQYF
TGTGCCAGCAGGACTAGCGGGAGAGGAGAGACCCAGTACTTC
>.|.|TRBV4-3|TRBJ2-3
CASSQDSGMPSTDTQYF
TGCGCCAGCAGCCAAGATTCTGGCATGCCATCCACAGATACGCAGTATTTT
>.|TRBD1|TRBV28|TRBJ2-3
CASSLSQGAQRAQDTQYF
TGTGCCAGCAGTTTGTCCCAGGGGGCGCAAAGGGCACAGGATACGCAGTATTTT
>.|.|TRBV15|TRBJ1-5
CATSRAPNWDTRNQPQHF
TGTGCCACCAGCAGAGCACCGAACTGGGACACCCGCAATCAGCCCCAGCATTTT
>.|.|TRBV13|TRBJ2-5
CASSPPETGSQYF
TGTGCCAGCAGCCCGCCCGAAACAGGGTCCCAGTACTTC
>.|.|TRBV2|TRBJ2-1
CASSLISYNEQFF
TGTGCCAGCAGCCTAATCTCCTACAATGAGCAGTTCTTC
>.|.|TRBV19|TRBJ2-7
CASSSRTREYEQYF
TGTGCCAGTAGCAGCCGGACAAGGGAATACGAGCAGTACTTC
>.|TRBD1|TRBV10-3|TRBJ1-4
CAISEGTVVGEKLFF
TGTGCCATCAGTGAAGGGACAGTCGTTGGTGAAAAACTGTTTTTT